The 15 T cell receptor beta chains in this list originate from one sample, sequenced in a study of immune cell composition in non-small cell lung cancer. Data came from immunoSEQ multiplex PCR; TCRdb stores just in-frame clones and leaves some out. The sample contains about 6,600 clones, roughly four fifths of which appear only once. Normal lung was taken at the farthest possible site, at least 3 cm from tumour. Sample: non-adjacent lung tissue. The receptors shown here come from a human donor with non-small cell lung cancer.

The V and J genes are TRBV9 and TRBJ1-1, with 8 bases aligning to TRBD1. The CDR3 loop spans 13 amino acids. Trimming at V came to 0 bases and at J to 6 bases, leaving 1 base not matched to a gene. The germline gives CDR1 SGDLS, CDR2 YYNGEE. CDR3 sequence (DNA): TGTGCCAGCAGCGTAGAGGACAGGGCTGAAGCTTTCTTT. Translated, it gives CASSVEDRAEAFF.

This chain uses TRBV9 with TRBJ2-2; TRBD1 is a possible D gene (6 bases). V shed 1 base and J shed 4 bases, with 17 bases lying between them. The CDR3 is 17 amino acids. Germline CDR1 reads SGDLS; CDR2 reads YYNGEE. As DNA, the CDR3 is TGTGCCAGCAGCGTAATCGGGACACTTTACGGCACCGGGGAGCTGTTTTTT. Translating gives CASSVIGTLYGTGELFF.

This chain's CDR3 is CASSSYPPVELFF. The CDR3 DNA reads as TGTGCCAGCAGTTCTTACCCTCCGGTGGAGCTGTTTTTT. V and J are TRBV27 and TRBJ2-2; no reliable D call. The CDR3 runs 13 residues. The V end was cut by 4 bases, the J end by 10 bases, with 13 bases between. Germline values: CDR1 MNHEY, CDR2 SMNVEV (reference sequence).

The chain uses TRBV6-5 and TRBJ1-5, with 9 bases fitting TRBD1. V shed 5 bases, J shed 7 bases, and the junction held 3 bases outside the gene matches. Germline CDR1 reads MNHEY; CDR2 reads SVGAGI. The CDR3 spans 13 residues. CDR3 in amino acids: CASSGDRVQPQHF. The CDR3 DNA is TGTGCCAGCAGTGGGGACAGGGTGCAGCCCCAGCATTTT.

This clone was seen once. The chain employs TRBV19 and TRBJ2-7, with 9 bases identical to TRBD1. V trimming: 2 bases; J trimming: 4 bases; junction bases outside the gene matches: 6. The CDR3 is 15 amino acids. The germline V gene has CDR1 LNHDA and CDR2 SQIVND (reference sequence). CDR3 protein: CASSIRQGVMYEQYF. CDR3 DNA sequence: TGTGCCAGTAGTATAAGACAGGGGGTGATGTACGAGCAGTACTTC.

The V gene is TRBV5-4, the J gene TRBJ2-2; perhaps TRBD2 as D (7 bases). Germline CDR1 reads SGHNT; CDR2 reads YYREEE (reference sequence). The length of the CDR3 is 16 residues. The V and J ends lost 3 bases and 2 bases respectively, with 14 bases between them. The CDR3 here is CASSSGGQRNTGELFF. The CDR3 DNA is TGTGCCAGCAGCTCGGGAGGACAGAGAAACACCGGGGAGCTGTTTTTT.

The gene calls are TRBV5-1 and TRBJ1-1; no reliable D call. The CDR3 consists of 16 residues. The V end was cut by 0 bases, the J end by 5 bases, with 17 bases between. Germline V gene sequence: CDR1 SGHRS, CDR2 YFSETQ. The CDR3 is CASSLGTTGSSTEAFF. The CDR3 nucleotides read TGCGCCAGCAGCTTGGGCACTACTGGCTCGTCGACTGAAGCTTTCTTT.

The chain recombines TRBV25-1 with TRBJ1-2; D might be TRBD1 (6 bases). The CDR3 runs 12 residues. Trimming cost V 3 bases and J 8 bases, with 10 bases left between them. CDR1 is MGHDK and CDR2 is SYGVNS in the germline V gene. The CDR3 DNA sequence: TGTGCCAGCAGTGACAGGCAGGGGGGCTACACCTTC. Translated: CASSDRQGGYTF.

The chain couples TRBV18 to TRBJ2-7; 11 bases agree with TRBD1. The ends lost 3 bases at V and 0 bases at J; junction bases unmatched: 10. Germline-derived CDR1 and CDR2 are KGHSH and LQKENI. This CDR3 has 18 amino acids. The CDR3 protein is CASSPFGTGGLSSYEQYF. The CDR3 DNA sequence: TGTGCCAGCTCACCGTTTGGGACAGGGGGATTAAGCTCCTACGAGCAGTACTTC.

V gene TRBV6-5 combines with J gene TRBJ2-3, with D perhaps matching TRBD1 (5 bases). There are 14 residues in the CDR3. The V gene's germline CDR1 is MNHEY and CDR2 SVGAGI. Deletions cut 5 bases from V and 0 bases from J, with 9 bases between. The CDR3 loop reads CASSPTGSTDTQYF. DNA of the CDR3: TGTGCCAGCAGTCCCACAGGAAGCACAGATACGCAGTATTTT.

The rearrangement joins TRBV7-3 to TRBJ2-2, with TRBD2 as a possible D gene (5 bases). The CDR3 totals 15 residues. V lost 5 bases and J lost 8, with 18 bases in between. Germline values: CDR1 SGHTA, CDR2 FQGTGA. The CDR3 reads CASSPSNRETGELFF. The CDR3 coding sequence is TGTGCCAGCAGCCCCTCCAATCGGGAAACGGGGGAGCTGTTTTTT.

J is TRBJ2-7 and V is TRBV4-1, with TRBD1 matching 10 bases. This CDR3 spans 15 amino acids. The ends lost 5 bases at V and 4 bases at J; junction bases unmatched: 8. The V gene's germline CDR1 is MGHRA and CDR2 YSYEKL. Here the CDR3 DNA reads TGCGCCAGCAGCGAGAACGACAGGGGGCATTACGAGCAGTACTTC. Translation gives CASSENDRGHYEQYF.

This chain connects TRBV7-9 to TRBJ2-5; the match to TRBD2 covers 11 bases. V lost 0 bases and J lost 5; bases outside the gene matches: 8. Germline values: CDR1 SEHNR, CDR2 FQNEAQ (reference sequence). The CDR3 has 17 amino acids. The CDR3 sequence is CASSLAATSGSWETQYF. The CDR3 DNA reads TGTGCCAGCAGCTTAGCCGCCACTAGCGGGAGTTGGGAGACCCAGTACTTC.

The chain recombines TRBV9 with TRBJ2-5, with a possible D match to TRBD2 (7 bases). The CDR3 runs to 17 residues. Trimming left V 0 bases short and J 3 bases short, with 18 bases between. Germline CDR1 reads SGDLS; CDR2 reads YYNGEE. CDR3 DNA sequence: TGTGCCAGCAGCGTAGCTGTCGCGGGGGCTGGTGAAGAGACCCAGTACTTC. Encoded protein: CASSVAVAGAGEETQYF.

The chain carries TRBV5-1 and TRBJ1-3, with D uncertain. Germline loops: CDR1 SGHRS, CDR2 YFSETQ. CDR3 length equals 13 residues. Trimming pared 4 bases from V and 0 bases from J, leaving 5 bases between. CDR3 nucleotide sequence: TGCGCCAGCAGCATAAACTCTGGAAACACCATATATTTT. It yields the protein CASSINSGNTIYF.